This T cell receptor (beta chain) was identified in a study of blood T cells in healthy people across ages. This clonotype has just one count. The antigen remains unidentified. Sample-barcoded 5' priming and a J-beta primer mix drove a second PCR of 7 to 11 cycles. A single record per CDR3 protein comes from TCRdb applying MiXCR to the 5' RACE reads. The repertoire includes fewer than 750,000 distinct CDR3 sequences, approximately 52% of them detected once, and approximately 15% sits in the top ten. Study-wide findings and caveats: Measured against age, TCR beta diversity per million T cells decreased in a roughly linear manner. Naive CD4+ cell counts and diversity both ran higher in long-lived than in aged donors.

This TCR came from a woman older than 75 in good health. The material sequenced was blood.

The CDR3 here is CASSLLGQRGSPLHF. The CDR3 nucleotides read TGTGCCAGCAGCTTATTGGGCCAGAGAGGATCACCCCTCCACTTT. The genes are TRBV7-2 and TRBJ1-6; D gene ambiguous. CDR3 size: 15 residues. Deletions cut 2 bases from V and 10 bases from J, with 15 bases between. The germline gives CDR1 SGHTA, CDR2 FQGNSA.